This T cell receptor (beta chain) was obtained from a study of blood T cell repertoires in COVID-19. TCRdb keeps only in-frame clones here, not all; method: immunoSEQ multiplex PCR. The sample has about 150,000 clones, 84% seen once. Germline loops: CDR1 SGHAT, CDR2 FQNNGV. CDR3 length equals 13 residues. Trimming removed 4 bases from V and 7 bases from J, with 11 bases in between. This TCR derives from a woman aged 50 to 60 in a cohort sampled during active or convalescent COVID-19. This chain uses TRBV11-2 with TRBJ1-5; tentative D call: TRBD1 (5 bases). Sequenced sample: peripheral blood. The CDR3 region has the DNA TGTGCCAGCAGCTCAGGGATTCTCCAGCCCCAGCATTTT. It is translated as CASSSGILQPQHF.